The present entry profiles one T cell receptor beta chain with its context. The antigen remains unidentified. Germline loops: CDR1 SGHTA, CDR2 FQGNSA. Germline trimming cut 6 bases from V and 3 bases from J; bases unmatched to any gene: 3. CDR3 length equals 15 residues. Assay used: immunoSEQ multiplex PCR; TCRdb lists only in-frame clones, some missing. The data show about 98,000 clones, 87% seen once. This sample is drawn from a study of cytomegalovirus exposure and HLA in healthy donors. Whole-study findings and limits: Cytomegalovirus association was listed for about 160 TCR beta chains. Some public TCRs appeared in many individuals, while most sequences were rare. Clusters of TCRs from the first cohort tended to co-occur in the 120 or so validation repertoires (as a later analysis found).

An approximately 120-subject validation cohort, separate from the approximately 720-subject first cohort, supplied the donors. The TCR was taken from a woman aged 25 to 45 in good health and CMV-seronegative. Sequencing was performed on PBMCs. The V and J genes are TRBV7-2 and TRBJ2-3; 13 bases fit TRBD2. This CDR3 is CASRLAGGPTDTQYF. The DNA of the CDR3 is TGTGCCAGCAGACTAGCGGGGGGGCCTACAGATACGCAGTATTTT.